Listed here is a single TCR beta chain. The antigen is not known. The source of the sample is a study of shared clonotypes between healthy human individuals. Study summary: Samples came from a couple of female and three male donors aged 18 to 49. The plates for each donor numbered three CD4 naive, three CD4 memory, two CD8 naive and one CD8 memory. Findings and caveats of the study: Shared across a handful of donors were around 4.7% of the naive CD4 clonotypes. Rarefaction showed sorted-subset sequencing was incomplete despite large depth.

J gave up 4 bases and V 8 bases, and 17 bases lay outside the gene matches. Germline-derived CDR1 and CDR2 are GTSNPN and SVGIG (reference sequence). The CDR3 runs 17 residues. Generated by immunoSEQ multiplex PCR, the TCRdb table keeps only in-frame clones and is missing some. The repertoire holds approximately 1,000,000 clones, with around 78% as singletons. V and J are TRBV30 and TRBJ1-6; 7 positions agree with TRBD1. This receptor was obtained from a man between 18 and 35 years old in good health. Some clones in this sample may be carry-over from other donors' samples. Sequenced material: memory CD4+ T cells from PBMCs. The subset: CD45RA-negative fraction. The CDR3 DNA is TGTGCCGGCCAGCCCGACAGGGCCCCAATGTATAATTCACCCCTCCACTTT. It yields the protein CAGQPDRAPMYNSPLHF.